The entry below gives a single TCR beta chain sequence along with its context. The antigen is unknown. Other nucleotide sequences in the sample specify the same CDR3. These data come from a study of OX40 agonist ivuxolimab in advanced cancers. Turning to the study itself: Dose-escalation patients were diagnosed with hepatocellular carcinoma, melanoma, renal cell cancer or head and neck cancer. Study results and caveats: There were also nonresponders showing low normalized T-cell clonal expansion. The average count of expanded clones was higher among CD8+ T cells than among CD4+. Partial responders at 0.1-3.0 mg/kg showed near-lowest clonal expansion.

Repertoires were generated with immunoSEQ multiplex PCR, while TCRdb's copy carries only in-frame clones and drops some. The sample consists of about 62,000 clones, 75% to 85% of them appearing once. The receptor's source is an adult with an advanced solid tumor such as melanoma, head and neck, liver or kidney cancer. Sample: CD4+ or CD8+ T cells sorted from blood, taken in a trial of the OX40 agonist ivuxolimab.

CDR3 protein: CASSSGGEKLFF. CDR3 nucleotides: TGTGCCAGCAGCTCAGGAGGCGAAAAACTGTTTTTT. The gene calls are TRBV7-2 and TRBJ1-4; D gene unclear. V was clipped by 4 bases and J by 8 bases, with 8 bases between them. Per germline, CDR1 SGHTA and CDR2 FQGNSA. This CDR3 contains 12 residues.